What follows is one T cell receptor beta chain and its context. Its antigen is undetermined. The sample originates from a study of T-cell memory formation after mild COVID-19. At the level of the study: Clustering of TCRs was largely donor specific. The study, taken as a whole, reports: Clones shrinking from day 15 to 85 showed even CD4/CD8 mixes; later expanders tilted CD4+. Certain responding clones were present in pre-infection memory, suggesting participation of cross-reactive memory.

Barcoded TCR alpha and TCR beta cDNA libraries with UMIs came from 5'RACE using constant-segment primers. TCRdb processed the 5' RACE reads anew with MiXCR; each CDR3 protein has one entry. The top ten hold around a fifth of the sample, which has a few hundred thousand distinct CDR3 sequences, roughly 15% seen once. CDR3 length: 15 amino acids. The germline CDR1 and CDR2 sequences are DFQATT and SNEGSKA (reference sequence). After removal of 3 bases from V and 5 bases from J, the junction contained 12 bases not matched to a gene. The chain joins TRBV20-1 to TRBJ2-5, with TRBD1 matching 7 bases. This sequence originates from a man aged 18 to 35 who had mild COVID-19 (a few samples of this study predate the infection). Cell type and time point are not known. The sequenced sample was PBMCs or a T cell subset sorted from them (not recorded which). CDR3 bases: TGCAGTGCTAGTCCCGACAGGGCAAGTGGCGAGACCCAGTACTTC. Translating gives CSASPDRASGETQYF.